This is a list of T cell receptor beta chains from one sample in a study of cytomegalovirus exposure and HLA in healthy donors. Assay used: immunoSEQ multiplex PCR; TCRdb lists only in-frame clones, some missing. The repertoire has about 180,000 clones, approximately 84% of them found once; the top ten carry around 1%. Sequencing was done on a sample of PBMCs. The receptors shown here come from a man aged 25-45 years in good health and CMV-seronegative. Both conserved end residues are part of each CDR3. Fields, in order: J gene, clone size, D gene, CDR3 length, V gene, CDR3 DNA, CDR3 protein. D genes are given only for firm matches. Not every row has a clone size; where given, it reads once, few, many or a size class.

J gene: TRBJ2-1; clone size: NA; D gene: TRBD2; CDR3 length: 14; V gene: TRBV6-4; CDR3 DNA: TGTGCCAGCAGCAAGACTAGCGGGAGTAATGAGCAGTTCTTC; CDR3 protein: CASSKTSGSNEQFF
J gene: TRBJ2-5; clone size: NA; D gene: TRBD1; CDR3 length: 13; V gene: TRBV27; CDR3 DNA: TGTGCCACGGGTAGGGGACAGGGGGAGACCCAGTACTTC; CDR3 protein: CATGRGQGETQYF
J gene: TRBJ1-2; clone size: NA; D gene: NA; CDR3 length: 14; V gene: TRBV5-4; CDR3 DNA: TGTGCCAGCAGCTTACCGCCAGGAACTTATGGCTACACCTTC; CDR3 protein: CASSLPPGTYGYTF
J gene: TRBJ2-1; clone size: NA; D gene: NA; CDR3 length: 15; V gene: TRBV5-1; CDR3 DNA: TGCGCCAGCAGCGATGGGGCGCTTATCTACAATGAGCAGTTCTTC; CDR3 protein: CASSDGALIYNEQFF
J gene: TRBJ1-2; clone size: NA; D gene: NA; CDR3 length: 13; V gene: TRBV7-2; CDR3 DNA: TGTGCCAGCAGCTTAGGGAGCCCCTATGGCTACACCTTC; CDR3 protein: CASSLGSPYGYTF
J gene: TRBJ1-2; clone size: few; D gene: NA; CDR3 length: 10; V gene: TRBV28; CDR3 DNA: TGTGCCAGCAGCCAGACAAGCTACACCTTC; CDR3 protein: CASSQTSYTF
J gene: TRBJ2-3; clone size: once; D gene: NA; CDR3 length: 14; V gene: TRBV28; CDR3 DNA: TGTGCCAGCAGTTTATGGGGCGGGCGGGGTGCGCAGTATTTT; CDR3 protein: CASSLWGGRGAQYF
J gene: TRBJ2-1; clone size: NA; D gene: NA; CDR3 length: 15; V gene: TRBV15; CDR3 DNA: TGTGCCACCAGCAGACAGGTAAACTCCTACAATGAGCAGTTCTTC; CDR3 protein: CATSRQVNSYNEQFF
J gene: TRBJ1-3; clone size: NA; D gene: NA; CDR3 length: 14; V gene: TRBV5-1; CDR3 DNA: TGCGCCAGCAGCCCGGCAGGGGTCGGAAACACCATATATTTT; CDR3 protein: CASSPAGVGNTIYF
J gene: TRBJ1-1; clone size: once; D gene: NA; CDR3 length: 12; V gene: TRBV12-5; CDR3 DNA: TGTGCTAGTGGCCTCGAGGACACTGAAGCTTTCTTT; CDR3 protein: CASGLEDTEAFF
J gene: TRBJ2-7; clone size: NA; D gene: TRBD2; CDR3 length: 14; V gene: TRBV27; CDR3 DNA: TGTGCCAGCAGTTTTAGCGCGGGAGTTGACGAGCAGTACTTC; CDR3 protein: CASSFSAGVDEQYF
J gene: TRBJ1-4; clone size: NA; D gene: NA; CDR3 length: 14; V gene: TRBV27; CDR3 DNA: TGTGCCAGCAGTTTCGCCGGACACCGAGGAAAACTGTTTTTT; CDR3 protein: CASSFAGHRGKLFF
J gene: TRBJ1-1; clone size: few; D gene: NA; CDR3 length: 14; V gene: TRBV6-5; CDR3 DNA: TGTGCCAGCAGGCGGGGCGAATTGAACACTGAAGCTTTCTTT; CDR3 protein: CASRRGELNTEAFF
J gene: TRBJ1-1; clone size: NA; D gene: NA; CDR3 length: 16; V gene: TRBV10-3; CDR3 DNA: TGTGCCATCAGTGAAAATCTTGGGGGCCTGAACACTGAAGCTTTCTTT; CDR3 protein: CAISENLGGLNTEAFF
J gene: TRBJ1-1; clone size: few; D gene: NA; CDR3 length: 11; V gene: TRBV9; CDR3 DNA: TGTGCCAGCAGCTCAAACACTGAAGCTTTCTTT; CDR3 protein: CASSSNTEAFF
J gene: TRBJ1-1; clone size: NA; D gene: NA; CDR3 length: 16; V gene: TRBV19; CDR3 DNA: TGTGCCAGTAGTATCTCTCAGGAGGGACCGAACACTGAAGCTTTCTTT; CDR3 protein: CASSISQEGPNTEAFF
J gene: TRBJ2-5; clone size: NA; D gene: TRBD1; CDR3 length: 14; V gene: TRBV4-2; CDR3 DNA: TGTGCCAGCAGCCAAGTGCTCGACAGGGCTACGCAGTACTTC; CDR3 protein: CASSQVLDRATQYF
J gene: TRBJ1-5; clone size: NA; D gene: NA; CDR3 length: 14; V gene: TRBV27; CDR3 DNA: TGTGCCAGCAGTTTAGGAGGTAGCAATCAGCCCCAGCATTTT; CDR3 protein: CASSLGGSNQPQHF
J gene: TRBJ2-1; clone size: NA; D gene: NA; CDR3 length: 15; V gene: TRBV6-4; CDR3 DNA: TGTGCCAGCAGTGAAGGCAGAGGGAGTTACAATGAGCAGTTCTTC; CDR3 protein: CASSEGRGSYNEQFF
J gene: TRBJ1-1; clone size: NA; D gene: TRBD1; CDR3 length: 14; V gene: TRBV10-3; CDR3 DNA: TGTGCCATCAGTGATGCAGGGGGGAACACTGAAGCTTTCTTT; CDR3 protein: CAISDAGGNTEAFF
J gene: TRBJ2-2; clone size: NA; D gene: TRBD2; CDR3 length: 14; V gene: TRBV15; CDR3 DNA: TGTGCCACCAGCTTCCTAGCGGGATTGGGGGAGCTGTTTTTT; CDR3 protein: CATSFLAGLGELFF
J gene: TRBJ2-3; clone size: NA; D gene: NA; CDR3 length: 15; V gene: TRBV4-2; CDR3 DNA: TGTGCCAGCAGCCAAGCACAGGGTGAAACAGATACGCAGTATTTT; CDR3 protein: CASSQAQGETDTQYF
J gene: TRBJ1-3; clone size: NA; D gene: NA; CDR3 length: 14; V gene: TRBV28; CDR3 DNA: TGTGCCAGCACTTCAAACCATGCGGAAAACACCATATATTTT; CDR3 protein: CASTSNHAENTIYF
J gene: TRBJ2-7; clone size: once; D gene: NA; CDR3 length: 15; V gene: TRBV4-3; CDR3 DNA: TGCGCCAGCAGCCGATTTCGGGACTTCTCCTACGAGCAGTACTTC; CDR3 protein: CASSRFRDFSYEQYF
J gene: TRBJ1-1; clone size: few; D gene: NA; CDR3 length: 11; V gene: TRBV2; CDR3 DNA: TGTGCCAGCACCATGAACACTGAAGCTTTCTTT; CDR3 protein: CASTMNTEAFF
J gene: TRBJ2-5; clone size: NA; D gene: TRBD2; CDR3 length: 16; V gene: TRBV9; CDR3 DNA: TGTGCCAGCAGCGCAGCTCCCGGGACTAGCGGAGAGACCCAGTACTTC; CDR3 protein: CASSAAPGTSGETQYF
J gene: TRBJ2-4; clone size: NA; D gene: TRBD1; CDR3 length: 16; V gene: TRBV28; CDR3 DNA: TGTGCCAGCAGTTTGGGAATGACAGGGGGCAAAAACATTCAGTACTTC; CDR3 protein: CASSLGMTGGKNIQYF
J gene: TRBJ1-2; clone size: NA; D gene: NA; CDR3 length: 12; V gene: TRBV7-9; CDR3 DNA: TGTGCCAGCATGCGGGGGATCTATGGCTACACCTTC; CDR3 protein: CASMRGIYGYTF
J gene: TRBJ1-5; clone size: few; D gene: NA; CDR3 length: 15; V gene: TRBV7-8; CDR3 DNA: TGTGCCAGCAGCTTAGTCGTTAGAGGCATTGGGCCCCAGCATTTT; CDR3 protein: CASSLVVRGIGPQHF
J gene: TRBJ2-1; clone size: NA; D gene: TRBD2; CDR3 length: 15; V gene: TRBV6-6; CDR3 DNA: TGTGCCAGCAGTGCACTAGCGGGAGTCTACAATGAGCAGTTCTTC; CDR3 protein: CASSALAGVYNEQFF
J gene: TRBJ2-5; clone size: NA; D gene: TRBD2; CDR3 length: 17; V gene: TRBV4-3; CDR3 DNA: TGCGCCAGCAGCCAAAAAGCTAGCGGGAGAATTGGAGAGACCCAGTACTTC; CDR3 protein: CASSQKASGRIGETQYF
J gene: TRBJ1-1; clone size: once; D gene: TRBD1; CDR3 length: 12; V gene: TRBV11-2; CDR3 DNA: TGTGCCAGCAGCTTAGGGGGACAGGGTTCCTTCTTT; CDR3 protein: CASSLGGQGSFF